The clone carrying this T cell receptor beta chain has at least ten counts. What it binds is unknown. CDR1 and CDR2 (germline): MNHEY, SVGEGT. The CDR3 is 11 residues long. Trimming took 2 bases from V and 2 from J, leaving 1 base between them. The sample is drawn from a study of blood T cells in healthy people across ages. Study results and caveats: More naive CD4+ cells and higher diversity marked long-lived donors relative to aged donors. Across the age range, TCR beta diversity per million T cells fell in a roughly linear way.

Primers used in a second PCR of roughly 7 to 11 cycles were a sample-barcoded 5' primer and a J-beta primer mix. TCRdb reprocessed the 5' RACE reads via MiXCR and lists one record per CDR3 protein. The sample consists of roughly 2 million distinct CDR3 sequences, around 50% of them appearing once. Each individual donor underwent a draw of approximately 10 milliliters of peripheral blood. The sequence was obtained from a woman between 40 and 55 years old in good health. The sample was blood. V gene TRBV6-2 or TRBV6-3 combines with J gene TRBJ2-7; D is uncertain. CDR3 sequence: CASSYAYEQYF. The CDR3 region has the DNA TGTGCCAGCAGTTACGCCTACGAGCAGTACTTC.